This TCR beta chain was captured by sequencing in a study of CD8 T cells in ankylosing spondylitis. Construction of TCR beta libraries was performed using quantitative 5'-RACE with molecular barcodes. Each CDR3 protein is one row after TCRdb ran MiXCR on the 5' RACE reads. Altogether 250,000 to 300,000 distinct CDR3 sequences are present, approximately 20% being singletons, with the ten largest covering roughly 8%. Findings and caveats of the study: Seemingly distinctive of ankylosing spondylitis blood was a TCR beta motif formed by eight highly homologous variants. There was reportedly significant enrichment of clones that were disease-linked in matched ankylosing spondylitis synovial fluid. Reactive arthritis synovial fluid and blood were previously reported to contain some motif variants.

To note about this clonotype: Its antigen is undetermined.

This CDR3 comprises 14 residues. Trimming removed 6 bases from V and 1 base from J, with 10 bases in between. Sequencing was done on a sample of blood, either unsorted or a sorted T cell fraction (not recorded which). This sequence was found in a male donor with ankylosing spondylitis or in good health (not recorded which). This sequence joins TRBV12-3 or TRBV12-4 and TRBJ2-1; a weak D match, TRBD1 (6 bases). CDR3: CASRTTGSYNEQFF. In DNA, the CDR3 is TGTGCCAGCAGAACTACAGGGTCCTACAATGAGCAGTTCTTC.